Below, 21 T cell receptor beta chains from the same sample are listed, as sequenced in a study of T cells in Graves' hyperthyroidism and ophthalmopathy. TCR beta CDR3 regions were amplified from RNA. Using the HTBI primer set, a first-round RT-PCR was run on the TCR CDR3. Each CDR3 protein is one row after TCRdb ran MiXCR on the multiplex PCR reads. The sample has 600,000 or so distinct CDR3 sequences, approximately 14% seen once. Input material: blood. The receptor set was obtained from a woman aged 45-65 years with Graves' ophthalmopathy.

This clonotype has ten or more counts. J is TRBJ2-7 and V is TRBV2; D is ambiguous. V dropped 6 bases and J dropped 1 base, with 19 bases sitting between them. The CDR3 length is 16 residues. Germline V gene lookup returns CDR1 SNHLY and CDR2 FYNNEI. CDR3 protein: CASSVPRVRSSYEQYF. The CDR3 DNA sequence: TGTGCCAGCAGCGTACCAAGGGTGAGGTCGTCCTACGAGCAGTACTTC.

This chain connects TRBV10-3 to TRBJ2-1; TRBD1 matches 7 bases. Trimming cost V 1 base and J 8 bases; bases outside gene matches: 8. In germline, CDR1 is ENHRY, CDR2 SYGVKD. This CDR3 is built from 15 residues. CDR3 sequence: CAISELRQGDDEQFF. The CDR3 DNA reads TGTGCCATCAGTGAGTTGAGACAGGGTGATGATGAGCAGTTCTTC.

There are a few counts of this clonotype. This could be a read error, since a much larger clone is one nucleotide away. V gene TRBV2 combines with J gene TRBJ1-4, with D uncertain. CDR1 SNHLY and CDR2 FYNNEI come from the germline V gene. The CDR3 spans 15 residues. In nucleotides, the CDR3 is TGTGCCACCGGGAACCGAACTTACACTAATGAAAAACTGCTTTTT. Protein product: CATGNRTYTNEKLLF.

This sequence joins TRBV6-2 or TRBV6-3 and TRBJ1-5; no reliable D call. V lost 6 bases and J lost 6, with 12 bases in between. Germline assignment: CDR1 MNHEY and CDR2 SVGEGT. This CDR3 comprises 13 residues. The CDR3 loop is CASRLTDIQPQHF. The CDR3, as DNA: TGTGCCAGCAGGCTAACAGACATTCAGCCCCAGCATTTT.

This clonotype was recorded many times. V and J are TRBV5-6 and TRBJ2-3; D not certain. Germline V gene data show CDR1 as SGHDT and CDR2 as YYEEEE. The V and J ends lost 0 bases and 4 bases respectively, with 9 bases between them. The length of the CDR3 is 14 residues. CDR3 in amino acids: CASSLELKADTQYF. CDR3 DNA sequence: TGTGCCAGCAGCTTGGAACTTAAAGCAGATACGCAGTATTTT.

V gene TRBV6-2 or TRBV6-3 combines with J gene TRBJ1-4; TRBD1 aligns across 7 bases. In germline, CDR1 is MNHEY, CDR2 SVGEGT. J was trimmed by 4 bases and V by 2 bases; bases with no gene match: 4. The CDR3 is made up of 15 amino acids. Here the CDR3 DNA reads TGTGCCAGCAGTTACCCGGGACAGAGTAATGAAAAACTGTTTTTT. It translates to CASSYPGQSNEKLFF.

This clonotype has ten or more counts. CDR3 sequence: CASNPGRVYGYTF. DNA for the CDR3: TGTGCCAGCAACCCGGGACGGGTCTATGGCTACACCTTC. The chain has TRBV28 and TRBJ1-2, with TRBD1 as a possible D gene (5 bases). V lost 7 bases, J lost 4 bases, and 13 bases lay in between. The germline gives CDR1 MDHEN, CDR2 SYDVKM. CDR3 length: 13 residues.

There are many counts of this clonotype. The chain combines TRBV7-2 with TRBJ2-1; TRBD2 matches at 8 bases. With 1 base clipped from V and 5 bases from J, the junction kept 4 bases outside the gene matches. The germline CDR1 and CDR2 sequences are SGHTA and FQGNSA. The CDR3 totals 15 residues. The CDR3 loop is CASSLELAANNEQFF. For the CDR3, the DNA is TGTGCCAGCAGCTTAGAACTAGCGGCTAACAATGAGCAGTTCTTC.

This clonotype occurred many times. The chain joins TRBV30 to TRBJ1-4; D is perhaps TRBD1 (6 bases). The CDR3 sequence is 16 residues long. Deletions cut 2 bases from V and 0 bases from J, with 13 bases between. The V gene's germline CDR1 is GTSNPN and CDR2 SVGIG (reference sequence). The CDR3 reads CAWSKGHPATNEKLFF. The DNA of the CDR3 is TGTGCCTGGAGTAAGGGACACCCAGCAACTAATGAAAAACTGTTTTTT.

This clonotype was counted ten times or more. V is TRBV7-8 and J is TRBJ2-2, with a tentative D call TRBD2 (5 bases). The V end was cut by 1 base, the J end by 1 base, with 10 bases between. This CDR3 is 16 amino acids long. The germline gives CDR1 SGHVS, CDR2 FQNEAQ. CDR3 region: CASSLGITRNTGELFF. The CDR3 DNA is TGTGCCAGCAGCTTAGGTATCACTAGGAACACCGGGGAGCTGTTTTTT.

This clonotype was detected ten times or more. This chain uses TRBV7-9 with TRBJ2-7; D is undetermined. The CDR3 runs to 14 residues. Germline V gives CDR1 SEHNR, CDR2 FQNEAQ (reference sequence). Trimming removed 5 bases from V and 0 bases from J, with 11 bases in between. CDR3 loop: CASSAREYSYEQYF. CDR3 bases: TGTGCCAGCAGCGCCAGAGAGTACTCCTACGAGCAGTACTTC.

There are many counts of this clonotype. The rearrangement joins TRBV5-1 to TRBJ2-3; 8 positions agree with TRBD1. The germline V gene has CDR1 SGHRS and CDR2 YFSETQ. V lost 1 base and J lost 0; bases outside the gene matches: 7. The CDR3 consists of 17 residues. DNA for the CDR3: TGCGCCAGCAGCTTGTCGTCTTGGACAGGGAGCACAGATACGCAGTATTTT. Amino acids: CASSLSSWTGSTDTQYF.

This clonotype was detected ten times or more. The CDR3 DNA follows: TGTGCCAGCAGCTTAGTAGGGACTAGCGGGAGTATCGACGAGCAGTACTTC. Its translation is CASSLVGTSGSIDEQYF. This chain joins TRBV7-8 and TRBJ2-7, with 14 positions matching TRBD2. From germline, CDR1 is SGHVS and CDR2 FQNEAQ. CDR3 length: 17 residues. V dropped 1 base and J dropped 5; count of bases not matched to a gene: 7.

This clonotype occurred many times. V and J are TRBV28 and TRBJ2-1; D might be TRBD1 (5 bases). This CDR3 spans 17 amino acids. The V gene lost 2 bases and the J gene lost 3 bases, with 17 bases spanning the gap. The V gene's germline CDR1 is MDHEN and CDR2 SYDVKM. The CDR3 is CASSLGAGMTFYNEQFF. In nucleotides, the CDR3 is TGTGCCAGCAGTTTAGGCGCAGGGATGACTTTCTACAATGAGCAGTTCTTC.

This clonotype has ten or more counts. V is TRBV5-1 and J is TRBJ2-5; the D gene is possibly TRBD1 (5 bases). Germline CDR1 is SGHRS and CDR2 is YFSETQ. The ends were cut back, 0 bases at V and 3 bases at J, with 9 bases in the middle. There are 14 residues in the CDR3. CDR3 sequence: CASSLASTEETQYF. The CDR3 nucleotides are TGCGCCAGCAGCTTGGCCTCGACAGAAGAGACCCAGTACTTC.

This clonotype was picked up many times. The chain employs TRBV20-1 and TRBJ2-3; 11 nucleotides line up with TRBD2. J lost 4 bases, V lost 5 bases, and 2 bases had no gene match. Looked up from germline, CDR1 is DFQATT and CDR2 is SNEGSKA (reference sequence). CDR3 length: 13 amino acids. CDR3 amino acids: CSALLAGADTQYF. The CDR3 nucleotides are TGCAGTGCTCTACTAGCGGGAGCAGATACGCAGTATTTT.

This clonotype was seen ten or more times. This rearrangement joins TRBV7-9 to TRBJ2-1, with 10 bases that match TRBD2. The length of the CDR3 is 20 residues. The germline V gene has CDR1 SEHNR and CDR2 FQNEAQ (reference sequence). Germline trimming cut 4 bases from V and 0 bases from J; bases unmatched to any gene: 15. The DNA of the CDR3 is TGTGCCAGCAGCTCTTTAGCGGGAGGTCCCGTCCGTAGCTCCTACAATGAGCAGTTCTTC. Protein sequence: CASSSLAGGPVRSSYNEQFF.

This clonotype was counted at least ten times. The chain employs TRBV18 and TRBJ2-7; D uncertain. The CDR3 loop spans 13 amino acids. Germline CDR1 and CDR2: KGHSH and LQKENI. V lost 4 bases and J lost 3, with 10 bases in between. The CDR3 region has the DNA TGTGCCAGCTCACTCGATGACCTCTACGAGCAGTACTTC. Its protein product is CASSLDDLYEQYF.

This clonotype was recorded at least ten times. The rearrangement joins TRBV30 to TRBJ2-7; 8 nucleotides match TRBD2. The DNA end favors TRBJ2-1, so the J call may be wrong. CDR1 and CDR2 from the germline V gene are GTSNPN and SVGIG (reference sequence). CDR3 length equals 15 residues. CDR3 DNA sequence: TGTGCCTGGAGTACCGGGACTAGTATTGGAAATGAGCAGTTCTTC. Translated, it gives CAWSTGTSIGNEQFF.

This clonotype has just a few counts. A read error may be the cause here, since a much bigger clone is one base away. The V and J genes are TRBV3-1 and TRBJ2-1, with D maybe TRBD2 (10 bases). The CDR3 consists of 21 residues. Deletions cut 3 bases from V and 6 bases from J, with 33 bases between. Germline V lookup: CDR1 LGHDT, CDR2 YNNKEL (reference sequence). For the CDR3, the DNA is TGTGCCAGCAGCCACGCGGAAGGGACAGGGACCGCTAGCGGGAGTATCAATGAGCAGTTCTTC. This codes for CASSHAEGTGTASGSINEQFF.

Many counts were recorded for this clonotype. The V gene is TRBV7-2, the J gene TRBJ2-7, with D tentatively TRBD1 (6 bases). V gave up 4 bases and J gave up 2 bases, with 15 bases separating them. The CDR3 is made up of 15 amino acids. Germline values: CDR1 SGHTA, CDR2 FQGNSA. The CDR3 protein is CASSSPFSGAYEQYF. The DNA of the CDR3 is TGTGCCAGCAGCTCGCCTTTTTCAGGGGCCTACGAGCAGTACTTC.